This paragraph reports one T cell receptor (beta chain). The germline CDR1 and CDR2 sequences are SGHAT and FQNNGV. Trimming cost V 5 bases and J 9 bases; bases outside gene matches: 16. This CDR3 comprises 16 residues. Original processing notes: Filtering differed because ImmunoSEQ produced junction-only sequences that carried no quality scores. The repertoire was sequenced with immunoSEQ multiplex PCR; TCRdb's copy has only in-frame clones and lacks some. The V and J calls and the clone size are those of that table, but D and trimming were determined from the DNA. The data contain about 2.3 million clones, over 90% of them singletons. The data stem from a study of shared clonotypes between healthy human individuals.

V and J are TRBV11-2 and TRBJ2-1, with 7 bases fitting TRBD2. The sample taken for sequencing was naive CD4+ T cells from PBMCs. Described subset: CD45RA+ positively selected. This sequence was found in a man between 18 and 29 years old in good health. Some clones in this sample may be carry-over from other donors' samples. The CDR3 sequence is CASSPLGGVGFGEQFF. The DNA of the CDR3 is TGTGCCAGCAGCCCACTGGGGGGGGTTGGTTTCGGTGAGCAGTTCTTC.